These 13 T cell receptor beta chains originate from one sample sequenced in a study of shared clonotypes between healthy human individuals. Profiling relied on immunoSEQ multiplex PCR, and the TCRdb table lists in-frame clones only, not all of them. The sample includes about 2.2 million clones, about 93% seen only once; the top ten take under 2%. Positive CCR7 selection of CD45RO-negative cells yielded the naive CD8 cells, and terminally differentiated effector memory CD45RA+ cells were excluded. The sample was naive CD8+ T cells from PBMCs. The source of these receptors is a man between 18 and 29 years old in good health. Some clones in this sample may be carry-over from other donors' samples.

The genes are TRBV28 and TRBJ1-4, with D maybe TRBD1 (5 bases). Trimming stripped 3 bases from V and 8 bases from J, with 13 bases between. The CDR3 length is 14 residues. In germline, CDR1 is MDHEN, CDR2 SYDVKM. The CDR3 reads CASSFGGTNEKLFF. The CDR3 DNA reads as TGTGCCAGCAGTTTTGGGGGGACCAACGAAAAACTGTTTTTT. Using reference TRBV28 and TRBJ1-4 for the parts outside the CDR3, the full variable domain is DVKVTQSSRYLVKRTGEKVFLECVQDMDHENMFWYRQDPGLGLRLIYFSYDVKMKEKGDIPEGYSVSREKKERFSLILESASTNQTSMYLCASSFGGTNEKLFFGSGTQLSVL.

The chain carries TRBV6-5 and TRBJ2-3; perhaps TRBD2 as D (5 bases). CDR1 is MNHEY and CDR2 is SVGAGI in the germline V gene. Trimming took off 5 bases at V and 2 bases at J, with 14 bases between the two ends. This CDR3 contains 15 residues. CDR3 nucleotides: TGTGCCAGCAGTCCCAGCGGAGGCGTCACAGATACGCAGTATTTT. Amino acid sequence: CASSPSGGVTDTQYF.

CDR3 sequence: CSAGGGKGPMNTEAFF. CDR3 DNA sequence: TGCAGCGCCGGGGGGGGCAAAGGTCCCATGAACACTGAAGCTTTCTTT. This chain connects TRBV29-1 to TRBJ1-1; perhaps TRBD1 as D (6 bases). From germline, CDR1 is SQVTM and CDR2 ANQGSEA. The V end was cut by 7 bases, the J end by 0 bases, with 21 bases between. This CDR3 has 16 residues.

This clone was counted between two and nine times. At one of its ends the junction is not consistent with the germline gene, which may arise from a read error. The CDR3 spells CASSVAPRELFF. DNA for the CDR3: TGTGCCAGCAGCGTAGCCCCAAGGGAGCTGTTTTTT. The V call is TRBV7-9, the J call TRBJ2-2, with unresolved D. Germline V lookup: CDR1 SEHNR, CDR2 FQNEAQ (reference sequence). The CDR3 is 12 residues long.

This CDR3 is CATKASLGWSYEQYF. The CDR3 nucleotides read TGTGCCACTAAAGCCTCCCTGGGATGGTCCTACGAGCAGTACTTC. The chain links TRBV15 to TRBJ2-7; D is unresolved. Germline CDR1 is LNHNV and CDR2 is YYDKDF (reference sequence). The CDR3 is 15 residues long. V gave up 9 bases and J gave up 1 base, with 19 bases separating them. The whole variable domain, filled in from reference TRBV15 and TRBJ2-7, reads DAMVIQNPRYQVTQFGKPVTLSCSQTLNHNVMYWYQQKSSQAPKLLFHYYDKDFNNEADTPDNFQSRRPNTSFCFLDIRSPGLGDTAMYLCATKASLGWSYEQYFGPGTRLTVT.

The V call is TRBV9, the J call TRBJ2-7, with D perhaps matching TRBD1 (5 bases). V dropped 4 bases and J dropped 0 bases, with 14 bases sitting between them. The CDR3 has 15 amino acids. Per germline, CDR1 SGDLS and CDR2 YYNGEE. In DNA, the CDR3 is TGTGCCAGCAGCCAAACGACAGAAAGCTCCTACGAGCAGTACTTC. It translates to CASSQTTESSYEQYF.

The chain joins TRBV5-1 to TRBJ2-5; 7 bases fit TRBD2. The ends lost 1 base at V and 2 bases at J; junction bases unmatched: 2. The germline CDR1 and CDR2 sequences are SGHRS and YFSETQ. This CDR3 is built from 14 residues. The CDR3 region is CASSLTSVQETQYF. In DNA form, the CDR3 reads TGCGCCAGCAGCTTGACTAGCGTTCAAGAGACCCAGTACTTC.

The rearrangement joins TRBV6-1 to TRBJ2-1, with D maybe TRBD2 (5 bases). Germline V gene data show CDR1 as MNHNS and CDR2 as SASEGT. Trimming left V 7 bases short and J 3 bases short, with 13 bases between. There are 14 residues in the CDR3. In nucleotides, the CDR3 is TGTGCCAGCATACTTCAGGACTTCTACAATGAGCAGTTCTTC. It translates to CASILQDFYNEQFF.

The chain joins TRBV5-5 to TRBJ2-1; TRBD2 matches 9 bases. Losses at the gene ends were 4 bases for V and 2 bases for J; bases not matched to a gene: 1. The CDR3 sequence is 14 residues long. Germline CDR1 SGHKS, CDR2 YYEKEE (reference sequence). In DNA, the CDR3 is TGTGCCAGCAGCCCTAGCGGGACCTACAATGAGCAGTTCTTC. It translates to CASSPSGTYNEQFF.

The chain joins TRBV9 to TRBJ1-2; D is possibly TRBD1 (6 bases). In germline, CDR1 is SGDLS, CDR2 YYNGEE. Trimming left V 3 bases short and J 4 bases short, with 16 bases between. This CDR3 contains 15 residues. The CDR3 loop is CASSASDSFLYGYTF. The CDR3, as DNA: TGTGCCAGCAGCGCCTCGGACAGCTTCCTCTATGGCTACACCTTC.

In nucleotides, the CDR3 is TGTGCCAGTAGCCTTGGGCTAGCGGTCGCCTACGAGCAGTACTTC. This codes for CASSLGLAVAYEQYF. The J gene is TRBJ2-7, the V gene TRBV19; 7 bases match TRBD2. Germline CDR1 reads LNHDA; CDR2 reads SQIVND (reference sequence). The V segment lost 6 bases and the J segment 2 bases; nucleotides outside the gene matches: 10. The CDR3 sequence is 15 residues long.

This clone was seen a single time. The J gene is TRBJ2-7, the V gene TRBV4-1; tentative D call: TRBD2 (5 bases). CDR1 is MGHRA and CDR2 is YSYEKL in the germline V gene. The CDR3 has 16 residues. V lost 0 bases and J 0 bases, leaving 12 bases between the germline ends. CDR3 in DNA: TGCGCCAGCAGCCAAGATAGAATGAGCGGCTCCTACGAGCAGTACTTC. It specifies CASSQDRMSGSYEQYF.

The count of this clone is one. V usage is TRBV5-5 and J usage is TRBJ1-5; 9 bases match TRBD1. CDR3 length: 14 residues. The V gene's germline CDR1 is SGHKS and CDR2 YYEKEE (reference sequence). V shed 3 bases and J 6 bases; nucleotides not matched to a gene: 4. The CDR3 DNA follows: TGTGCCAGCAGCTCGGGACAGGGTGGTCAGCCCCAGCATTTT. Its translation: CASSSGQGGQPQHF.